What follows is one TCR beta chain and its context. Clones were sequenced by immunoSEQ multiplex PCR, and TCRdb holds only the in-frame ones, with some missing. The repertoire holds roughly 100,000 clones, with less than 90% as singletons. The sample belongs to a study of T cell responses to AZD1222 COVID-19 vaccine. Per germline, CDR1 MNHGY and CDR2 SAAAGT. Trimming stripped 6 bases from V and 0 bases from J, with 15 bases between. The CDR3 has 16 amino acids. V and J are TRBV6-8 and TRBJ2-4; D is undetermined. The sequence was collected from an adult in good health. The sequencing used peripheral blood, collected on day 0 of AZD1222 vaccination. CDR3 nucleotide sequence: TGTGCCAGCAGCGATCGGACGGATCTAGCCAAAAACATTCAGTACTTC. This encodes CASSDRTDLAKNIQYF.